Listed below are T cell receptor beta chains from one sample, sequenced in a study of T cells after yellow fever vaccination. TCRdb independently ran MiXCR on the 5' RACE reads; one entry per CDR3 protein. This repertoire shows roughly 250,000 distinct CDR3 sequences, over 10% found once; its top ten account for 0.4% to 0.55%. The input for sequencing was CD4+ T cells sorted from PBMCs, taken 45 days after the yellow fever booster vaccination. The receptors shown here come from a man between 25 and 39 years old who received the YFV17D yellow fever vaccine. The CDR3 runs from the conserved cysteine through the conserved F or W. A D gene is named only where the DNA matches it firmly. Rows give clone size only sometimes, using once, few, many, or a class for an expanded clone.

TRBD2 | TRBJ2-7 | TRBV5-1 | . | CASSTQGPGGDEQYF | TGCGCCAGCAGCACCCAGGGCCCCGGGGGGGACGAGCAGTACTTC
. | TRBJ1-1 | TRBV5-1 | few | CASSFDSMNTEAFF | TGCGCCAGCAGCTTCGACAGCATGAACACTGAAGCTTTCTTT
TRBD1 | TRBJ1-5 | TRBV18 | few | CASSRATGSNQPQHF | TGTGCCAGCTCACGGGCGACAGGGAGCAATCAGCCCCAGCATTTT
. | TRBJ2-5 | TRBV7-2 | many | CASSSPGETQYF | TGTGCCAGCAGCTCCCCCGGGGAGACCCAGTACTTC
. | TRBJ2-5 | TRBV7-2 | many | CASSLTASAKETQYF | TGTGCCAGCAGCTTAACGGCTAGCGCAAAAGAGACCCAGTACTTC
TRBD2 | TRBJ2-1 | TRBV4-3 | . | CASSQDTASGIYNEQFF | TGCGCCAGCAGCCAAGATACCGCTAGCGGGATTTACAATGAGCAGTTCTTC
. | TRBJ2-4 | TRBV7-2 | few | CASSLSSNIQYF | TGTGCCAGCAGCTTATCCAGTAACATTCAGTACTTC
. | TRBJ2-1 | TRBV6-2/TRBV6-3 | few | CASSPHSFLVGRPNEQFF | TGTGCCAGCAGTCCGCACTCATTCCTAGTGGGGCGGCCCAATGAGCAGTTCTTC
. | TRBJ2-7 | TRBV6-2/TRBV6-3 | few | CASRVHFDEQYF | TGTGCCAGCAGGGTTCACTTCGACGAGCAGTACTTC
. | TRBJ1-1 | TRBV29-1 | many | CSVVDYPEAFF | TGCAGCGTTGTTGATTATCCTGAAGCTTTCTTT
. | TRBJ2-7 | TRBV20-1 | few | CSARFYQTSYEQYF | TGCAGTGCTAGATTCTACCAGACATCCTACGAGCAGTACTTC
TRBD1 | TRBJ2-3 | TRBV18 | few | CASSYPGQGTDTQYF | TGTGCCAGCTCTTATCCGGGACAGGGCACAGATACGCAGTATTTT
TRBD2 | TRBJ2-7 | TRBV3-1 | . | CASSLNPGGGPSYEQYF | TGTGCCAGCAGCCTTAATCCGGGGGGAGGGCCCTCCTACGAGCAGTACTTC
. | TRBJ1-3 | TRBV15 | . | CATSREGSGNTIYF | TGTGCCACCAGCAGAGAAGGATCTGGAAACACCATATATTTT
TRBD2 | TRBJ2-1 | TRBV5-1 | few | CASSLVSSGRANEQFF | TGCGCCAGCAGCTTGGTTTCTAGCGGGAGGGCCAATGAGCAGTTCTTC
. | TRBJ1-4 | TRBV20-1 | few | CSARDRPGHVEKLFF | TGCAGTGCTAGAGATCGCCCGGGACATGTTGAAAAACTGTTTTTT
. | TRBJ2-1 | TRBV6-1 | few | CASSESTGPYNEQFF | TGTGCCAGCAGTGAATCTACAGGGCCCTACAATGAGCAGTTCTTC
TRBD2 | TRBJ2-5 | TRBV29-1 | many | CSVGLAGAETQYF | TGCAGCGTTGGCCTAGCGGGAGCGGAGACCCAGTACTTC
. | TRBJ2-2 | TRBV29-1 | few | CSGVWGTGELFF | TGCAGCGGTGTCTGGGGGACCGGGGAGCTGTTTTTT
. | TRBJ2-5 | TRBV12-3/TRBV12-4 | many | CASSFHGGETQYF | TGTGCCAGCAGTTTTCATGGGGGCGAGACCCAGTACTTC
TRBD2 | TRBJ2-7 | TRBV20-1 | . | CSARGRTSGSSYEQYF | TGCAGTGCTAGAGGCCGGACTAGCGGGAGCTCCTACGAGCAGTACTTC
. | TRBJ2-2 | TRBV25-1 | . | CASSDWSSANTGELFF | TGTGCCAGCAGTGATTGGAGTAGCGCAAACACCGGGGAGCTGTTTTTT
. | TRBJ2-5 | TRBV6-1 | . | CASSRLGAETQYF | TGTGCCAGCAGCCGGTTAGGGGCAGAGACCCAGTACTTC
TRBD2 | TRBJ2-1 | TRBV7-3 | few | CASSLEIAGVHEQFF | TGTGCCAGCAGCTTAGAGATAGCGGGAGTCCATGAGCAGTTCTTC
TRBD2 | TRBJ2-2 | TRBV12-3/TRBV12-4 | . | CASKREINTGELFF | TGTGCCAGCAAGCGGGAGATCAACACCGGGGAGCTGTTTTTT
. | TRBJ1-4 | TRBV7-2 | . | CASSLGGGNEKLFF | TGTGCCAGCAGCTTAGGGGGAGGGAATGAAAAACTGTTTTTT
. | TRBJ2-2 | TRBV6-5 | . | CASSYSRGSGELFF | TGTGCCAGCAGTTACAGTCGCGGATCCGGGGAGCTGTTTTTT
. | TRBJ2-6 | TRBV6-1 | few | CASRGLGGGANVLTF | TGTGCCAGCAGGGGCCTTGGTGGCGGGGCCAACGTCCTGACTTTC